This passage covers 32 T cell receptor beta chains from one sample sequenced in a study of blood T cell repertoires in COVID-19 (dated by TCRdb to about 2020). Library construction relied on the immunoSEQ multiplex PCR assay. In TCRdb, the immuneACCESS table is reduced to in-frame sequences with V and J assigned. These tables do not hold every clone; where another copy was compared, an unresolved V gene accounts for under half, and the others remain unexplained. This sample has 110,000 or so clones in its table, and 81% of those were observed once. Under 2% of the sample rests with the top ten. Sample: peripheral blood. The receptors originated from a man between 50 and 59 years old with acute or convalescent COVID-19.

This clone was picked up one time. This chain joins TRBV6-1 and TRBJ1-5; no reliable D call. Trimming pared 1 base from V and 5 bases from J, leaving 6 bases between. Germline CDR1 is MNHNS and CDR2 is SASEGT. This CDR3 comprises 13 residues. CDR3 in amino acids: CASSEGRYQPQHF. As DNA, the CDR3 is TGTGCCAGCAGTGAAGGGCGGTATCAGCCCCAGCATTTT.

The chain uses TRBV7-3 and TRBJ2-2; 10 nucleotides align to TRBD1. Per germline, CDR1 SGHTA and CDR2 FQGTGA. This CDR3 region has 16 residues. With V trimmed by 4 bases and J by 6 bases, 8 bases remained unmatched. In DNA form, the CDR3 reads TGTGCCAGCAGCTCCATCGGGACAGGGGCAGCCGGGGAGCTGTTTTTT. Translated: CASSSIGTGAAGELFF.

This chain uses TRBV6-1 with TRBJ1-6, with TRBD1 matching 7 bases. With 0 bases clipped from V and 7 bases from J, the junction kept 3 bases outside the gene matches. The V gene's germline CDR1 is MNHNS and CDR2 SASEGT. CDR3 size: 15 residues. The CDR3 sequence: CASSEAVGQNSPLHF. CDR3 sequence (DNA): TGTGCCAGCAGTGAAGCAGTGGGACAGAATTCACCCCTCCACTTT.

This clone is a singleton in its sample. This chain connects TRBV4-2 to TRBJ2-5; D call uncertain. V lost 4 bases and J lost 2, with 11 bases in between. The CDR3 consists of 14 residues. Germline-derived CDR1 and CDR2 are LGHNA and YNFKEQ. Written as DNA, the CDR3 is TGTGCCAGCAGCCCAGAGGCTAGACAAGAGACCCAGTACTTC. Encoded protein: CASSPEARQETQYF.

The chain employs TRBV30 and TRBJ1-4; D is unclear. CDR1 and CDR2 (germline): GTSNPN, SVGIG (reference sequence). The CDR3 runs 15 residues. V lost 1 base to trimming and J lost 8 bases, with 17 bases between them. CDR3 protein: CAWSELTLHGEKLFF. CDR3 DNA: TGTGCCTGGAGTGAACTGACACTTCACGGAGAAAAACTGTTTTTT. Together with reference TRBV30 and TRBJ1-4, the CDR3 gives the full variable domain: SQTIHQWPATLVQPVGSPLSLECTVEGTSNPNLYWYRQAAGRGLQLLFYSVGIGQISSEVPQNLSASRPQDRQFILSSKKLLLSDSGFYLCAWSELTLHGEKLFFGSGTQLSVL.

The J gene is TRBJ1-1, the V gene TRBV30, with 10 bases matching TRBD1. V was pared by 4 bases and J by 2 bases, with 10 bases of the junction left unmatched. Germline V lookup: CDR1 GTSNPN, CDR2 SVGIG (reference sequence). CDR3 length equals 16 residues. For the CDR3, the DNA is TGTGCCTGGATACCGGGACAGGGGCTTTTAAACACTGAAGCTTTCTTT. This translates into CAWIPGQGLLNTEAFF.

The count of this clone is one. The CDR3 nucleotides read TGTGCCAGCAGCCAAGGGATCCAGGGTGGTGGCTACACCTTC. This encodes CASSQGIQGGGYTF. The rearrangement joins TRBV4-2 to TRBJ1-2; the D gene is possibly TRBD1 (5 bases). The CDR3 sequence is 14 residues long. In germline, CDR1 is LGHNA, CDR2 YNFKEQ. Trimming removed 1 base from V and 7 bases from J, with 13 bases in between.

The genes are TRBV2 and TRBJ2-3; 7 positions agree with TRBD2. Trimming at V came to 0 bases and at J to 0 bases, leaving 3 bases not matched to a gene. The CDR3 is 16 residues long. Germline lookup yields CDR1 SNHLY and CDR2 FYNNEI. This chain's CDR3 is CASSEARAGSTDTQYF. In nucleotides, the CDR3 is TGTGCCAGCAGTGAAGCGCGAGCGGGGAGCACAGATACGCAGTATTTT.

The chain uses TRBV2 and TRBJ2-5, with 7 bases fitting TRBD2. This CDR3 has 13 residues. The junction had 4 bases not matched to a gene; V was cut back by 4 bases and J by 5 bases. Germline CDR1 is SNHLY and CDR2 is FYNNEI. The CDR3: CASSVWGGETQYF. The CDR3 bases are TGTGCCAGCAGTGTCTGGGGAGGGGAGACCCAGTACTTC.

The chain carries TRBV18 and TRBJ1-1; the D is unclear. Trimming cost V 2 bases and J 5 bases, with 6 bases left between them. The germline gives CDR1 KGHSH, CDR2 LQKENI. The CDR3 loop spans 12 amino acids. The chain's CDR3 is CASSPGRTEAFF. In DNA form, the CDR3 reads TGTGCCAGCTCACCAGGGAGGACTGAAGCTTTCTTT.

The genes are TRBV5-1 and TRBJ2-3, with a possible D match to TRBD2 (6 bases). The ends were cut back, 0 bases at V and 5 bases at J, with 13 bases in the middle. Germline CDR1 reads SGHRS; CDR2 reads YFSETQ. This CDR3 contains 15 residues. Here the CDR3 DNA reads TGCGCCAGCAGCTTGGTTGGAGGGACCATAGATACGCAGTATTTT. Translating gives CASSLVGGTIDTQYF.

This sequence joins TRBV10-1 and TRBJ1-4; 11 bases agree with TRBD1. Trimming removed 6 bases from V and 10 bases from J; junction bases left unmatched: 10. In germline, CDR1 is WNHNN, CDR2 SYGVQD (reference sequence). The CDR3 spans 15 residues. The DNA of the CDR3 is TGCGCCAGCAGCGCCGGACAGGGGGCAATTGGAAAACTGTTTTTT. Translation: CASSAGQGAIGKLFF.

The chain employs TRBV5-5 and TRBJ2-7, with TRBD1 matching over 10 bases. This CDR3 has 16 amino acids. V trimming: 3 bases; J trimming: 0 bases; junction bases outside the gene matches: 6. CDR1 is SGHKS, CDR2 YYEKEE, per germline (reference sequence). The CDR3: CASSWSGTGASYEQYF. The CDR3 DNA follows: TGTGCCAGCAGCTGGTCCGGGACAGGGGCCTCCTACGAGCAGTACTTC.

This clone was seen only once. In nucleotides, the CDR3 is TGTGCCAGCATGACTCCAGGGAATCAGCCCCAGCATTTT. Its protein is CASMTPGNQPQHF. The rearrangement links TRBV6-5 to TRBJ1-5; TRBD1 might be the D (5 bases). Trimming took off 7 bases at V and 4 bases at J, with 11 bases between the two ends. This CDR3 has 13 amino acids. The V gene's germline CDR1 is MNHEY and CDR2 SVGAGI.

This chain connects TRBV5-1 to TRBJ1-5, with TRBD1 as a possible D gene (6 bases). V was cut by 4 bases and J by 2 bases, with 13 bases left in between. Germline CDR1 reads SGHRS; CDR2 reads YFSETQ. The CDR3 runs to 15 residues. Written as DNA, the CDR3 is TGCGCCAGCAGCCCACGCTCAGGGGGCAATCAGCCCCAGCATTTT. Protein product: CASSPRSGGNQPQHF.

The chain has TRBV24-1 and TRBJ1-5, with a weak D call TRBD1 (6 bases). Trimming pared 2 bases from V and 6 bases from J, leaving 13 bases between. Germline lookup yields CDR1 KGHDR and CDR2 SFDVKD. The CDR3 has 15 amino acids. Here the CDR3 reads CATSDSAGRGQPQHF. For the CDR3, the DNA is TGTGCCACCAGTGATTCGGCGGGCAGGGGTCAGCCCCAGCATTTT.

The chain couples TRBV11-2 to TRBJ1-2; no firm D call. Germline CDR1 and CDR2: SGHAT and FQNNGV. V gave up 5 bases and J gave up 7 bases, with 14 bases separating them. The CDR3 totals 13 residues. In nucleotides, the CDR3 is TGTGCCAGCAGCCCGGCCCGGACTACTGGCTACACCTTC. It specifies CASSPARTTGYTF.

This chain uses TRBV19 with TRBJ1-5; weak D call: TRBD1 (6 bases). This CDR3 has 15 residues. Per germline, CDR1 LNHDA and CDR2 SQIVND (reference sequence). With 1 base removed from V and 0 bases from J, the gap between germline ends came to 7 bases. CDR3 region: CASSIVQGSNQPQHF. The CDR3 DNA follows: TGTGCCAGTAGTATAGTACAGGGTAGCAATCAGCCCCAGCATTTT. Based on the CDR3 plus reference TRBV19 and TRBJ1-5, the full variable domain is DGGITQSPKYLFRKEGQNVTLSCEQNLNHDAMYWYRQDPGQGLRLIYYSQIVNDFQKGDIAEGYSVSREKKESFPLTVTSAQKNPTAFYLCASSIVQGSNQPQHFGDGTRLSIL.

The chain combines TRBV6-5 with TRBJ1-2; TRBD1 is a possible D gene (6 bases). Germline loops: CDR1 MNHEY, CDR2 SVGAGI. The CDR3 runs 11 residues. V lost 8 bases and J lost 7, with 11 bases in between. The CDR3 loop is CASALGGGYTF. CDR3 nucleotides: TGTGCCAGCGCATTAGGGGGTGGCTACACCTTC.

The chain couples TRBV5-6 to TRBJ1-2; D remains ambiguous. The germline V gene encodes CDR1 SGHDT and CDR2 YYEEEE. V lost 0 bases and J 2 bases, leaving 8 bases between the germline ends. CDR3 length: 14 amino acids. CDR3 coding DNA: TGTGCCAGCAGCTTGGGGGAGCGCAACTATGGCTACACCTTC. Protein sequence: CASSLGERNYGYTF.

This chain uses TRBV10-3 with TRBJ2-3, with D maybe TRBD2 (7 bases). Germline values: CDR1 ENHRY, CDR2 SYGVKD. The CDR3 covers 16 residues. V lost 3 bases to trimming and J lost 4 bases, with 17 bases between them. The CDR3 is CAISDSRGAGADTQYF. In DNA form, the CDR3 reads TGTGCCATCAGTGATTCCCGGGGGGCTGGGGCAGATACGCAGTATTTT.

The CDR3 bases are TGTGCCAACCCGGACTTAGACCCGTACGAGCAGTACGTC. This gives the protein CANPDLDPYEQYV. The gene calls are TRBV19 and TRBJ2-7; weak D call: TRBD2 (5 bases). Germline V gene data show CDR1 as LNHDA and CDR2 as SQIVND (reference sequence). This CDR3 region has 13 residues. V was pared by 10 bases and J by 4 bases, with 17 bases between.

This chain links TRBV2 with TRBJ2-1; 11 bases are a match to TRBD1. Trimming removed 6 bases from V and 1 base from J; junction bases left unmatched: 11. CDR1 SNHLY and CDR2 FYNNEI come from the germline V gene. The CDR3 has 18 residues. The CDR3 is CASSRDRGIISSYNEQFF. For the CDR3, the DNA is TGTGCCAGCAGCCGGGACAGGGGGATAATTAGTTCCTACAATGAGCAGTTCTTC.

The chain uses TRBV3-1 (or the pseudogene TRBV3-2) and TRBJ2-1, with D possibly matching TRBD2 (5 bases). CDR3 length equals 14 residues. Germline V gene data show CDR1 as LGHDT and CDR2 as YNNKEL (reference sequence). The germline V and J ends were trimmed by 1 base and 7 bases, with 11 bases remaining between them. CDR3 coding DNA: TGTGCCAGCAGCCAAGTTGCCGGGATTAATGAGCAGTTCTTC. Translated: CASSQVAGINEQFF.

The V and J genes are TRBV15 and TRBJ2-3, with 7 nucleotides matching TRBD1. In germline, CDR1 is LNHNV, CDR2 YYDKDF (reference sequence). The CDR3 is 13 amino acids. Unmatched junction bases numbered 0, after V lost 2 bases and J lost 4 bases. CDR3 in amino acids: CATSRQGADTQYF. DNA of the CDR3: TGTGCCACCAGCAGACAGGGGGCAGATACGCAGTATTTT.

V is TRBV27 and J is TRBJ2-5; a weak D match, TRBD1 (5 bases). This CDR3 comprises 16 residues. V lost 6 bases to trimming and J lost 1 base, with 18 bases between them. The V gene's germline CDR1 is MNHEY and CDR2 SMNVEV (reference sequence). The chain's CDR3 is CASSRVYQTVQETQYF. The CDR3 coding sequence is TGTGCCAGCAGCCGGGTATACCAGACAGTCCAAGAGACCCAGTACTTC.

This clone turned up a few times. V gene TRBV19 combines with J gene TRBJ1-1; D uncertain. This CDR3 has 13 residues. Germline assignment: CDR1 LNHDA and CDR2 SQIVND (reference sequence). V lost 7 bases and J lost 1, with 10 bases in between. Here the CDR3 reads CASMRERNTEAFF. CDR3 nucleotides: TGTGCCAGTATGCGGGAAAGGAACACTGAAGCTTTCTTT.

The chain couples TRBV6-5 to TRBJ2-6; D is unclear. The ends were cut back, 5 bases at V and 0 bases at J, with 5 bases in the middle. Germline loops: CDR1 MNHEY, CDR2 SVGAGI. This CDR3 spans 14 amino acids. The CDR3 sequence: CASSHSSGANVLTF. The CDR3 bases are TGTGCCAGCAGTCACAGCTCTGGGGCCAACGTCCTGACTTTC.

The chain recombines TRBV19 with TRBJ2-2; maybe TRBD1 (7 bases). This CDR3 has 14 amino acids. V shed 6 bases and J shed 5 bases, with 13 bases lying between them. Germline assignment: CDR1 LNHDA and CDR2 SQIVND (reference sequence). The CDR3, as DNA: TGTGCCAGTAGAAACCCAGGGGGGACCGGGGAGCTGTTTTTT. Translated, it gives CASRNPGGTGELFF.

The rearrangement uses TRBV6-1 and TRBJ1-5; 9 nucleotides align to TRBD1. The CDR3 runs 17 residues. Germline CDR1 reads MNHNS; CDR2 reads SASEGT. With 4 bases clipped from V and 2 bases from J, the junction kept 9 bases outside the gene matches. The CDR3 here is CASSGPTGGLGNQPQHF. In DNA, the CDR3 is TGTGCCAGCAGTGGTCCGACAGGGGGTCTGGGCAATCAGCCCCAGCATTTT.

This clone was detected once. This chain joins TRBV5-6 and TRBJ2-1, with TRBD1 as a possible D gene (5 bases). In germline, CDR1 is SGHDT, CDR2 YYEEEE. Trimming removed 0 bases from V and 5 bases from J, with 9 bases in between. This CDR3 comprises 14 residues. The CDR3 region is CASSLENRHNEQFF. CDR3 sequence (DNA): TGTGCCAGCAGCTTGGAAAACAGGCACAATGAGCAGTTCTTC. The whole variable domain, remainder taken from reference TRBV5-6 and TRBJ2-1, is DAGVTQSPTHLIKTRGQQVTLRCSPKSGHDTVSWYQQALGQGPQFIFQYYEEEERQRGNFPDRFSGHQFPNYSSELNVNALLLGDSALYLCASSLENRHNEQFFGPGTRLTVL.

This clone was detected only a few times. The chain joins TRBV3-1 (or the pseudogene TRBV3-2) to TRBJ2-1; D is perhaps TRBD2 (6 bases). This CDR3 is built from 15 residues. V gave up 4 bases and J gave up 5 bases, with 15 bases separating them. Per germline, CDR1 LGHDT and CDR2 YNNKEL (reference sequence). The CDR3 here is CASSRSGLVNNEQFF. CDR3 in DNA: TGTGCCAGCAGCCGCTCGGGACTGGTTAACAATGAGCAGTTCTTC.